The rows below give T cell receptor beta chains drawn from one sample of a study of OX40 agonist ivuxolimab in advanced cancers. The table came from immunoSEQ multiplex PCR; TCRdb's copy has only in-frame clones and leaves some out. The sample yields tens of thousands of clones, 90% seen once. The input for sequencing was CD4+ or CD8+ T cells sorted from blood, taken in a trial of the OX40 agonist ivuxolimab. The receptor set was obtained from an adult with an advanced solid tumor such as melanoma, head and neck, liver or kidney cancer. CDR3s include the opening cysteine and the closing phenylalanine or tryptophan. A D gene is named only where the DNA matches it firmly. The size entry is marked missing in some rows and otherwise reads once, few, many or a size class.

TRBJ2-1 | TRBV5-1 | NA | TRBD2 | TGCGCCAGCAGCTTGGCAGCGGGGGCATACAATGAGCAGTTCTTC | CASSLAAGAYNEQFF
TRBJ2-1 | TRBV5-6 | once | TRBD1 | TGTGCCAGCAGCTTCCCAGGGGGTAATACCAATGAGCAGTTCTTC | CASSFPGGNTNEQFF
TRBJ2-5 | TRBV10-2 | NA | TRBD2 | TGCGCCAGCAGTGAACTAGCGGGGTCCGGGGAGACCCAGTACTTC | CASSELAGSGETQYF
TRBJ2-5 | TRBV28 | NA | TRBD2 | TGTGCCAGCAGTCTGACTAGCGGGGACCAAGAGACCCAGTACTTC | CASSLTSGDQETQYF
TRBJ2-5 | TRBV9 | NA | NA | TGTGCCAGCAGCGTAGGGGGGGCCAGTACACAAGAGACCCAGTACTTC | CASSVGGASTQETQYF
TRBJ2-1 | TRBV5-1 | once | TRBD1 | TGCGCCAGCAGCCCCGGCGACAGGGGTCACTACAATGAGCAGTTCTTC | CASSPGDRGHYNEQFF
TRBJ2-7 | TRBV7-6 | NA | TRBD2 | TGTGCCAGCAGCTTTAGTAGCGGGAGTCCTAATGAGCAGTACTTC | CASSFSSGSPNEQYF
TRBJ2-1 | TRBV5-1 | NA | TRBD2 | TGCGCCAGCAGCCCCGGGACTAGCGTGTACAATGAGCAGTTCTTC | CASSPGTSVYNEQFF
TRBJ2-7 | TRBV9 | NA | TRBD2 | TGTGCCAGCAGCGTCAGGGAGGGCTACGAGCAGTACTTC | CASSVREGYEQYF
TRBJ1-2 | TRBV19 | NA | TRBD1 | TGTGCCAGTACCTCACCGACAGGGTTCGGGGATGGCTACACCTTC | CASTSPTGFGDGYTF
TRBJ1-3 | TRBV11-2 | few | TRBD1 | TGTGCCAGCAGCCTTGGGACAGGGCGTCTAATGGACACCATATATTTT | CASSLGTGRLMDTIYF
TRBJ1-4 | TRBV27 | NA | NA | TGTGCCAGCAGTCAGGACAGCTTTACAACTAATGAAAAACTGTTTTTT | CASSQDSFTTNEKLFF
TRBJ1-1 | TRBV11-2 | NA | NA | TGTGCCAGCAGCCTCCACCCGGCGGGCACTGAAGCTTTCTTT | CASSLHPAGTEAFF
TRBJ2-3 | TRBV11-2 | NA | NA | TGTGCCAGCACCAAACCCCGGACAGATATCACAGATACGCAGTATTTT | CASTKPRTDITDTQYF
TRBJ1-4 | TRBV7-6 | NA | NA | TGTGCCAGCAGCTTAGCGCGTGGGGGTCCTAATGAAAAACTGTTTTTT | CASSLARGGPNEKLFF
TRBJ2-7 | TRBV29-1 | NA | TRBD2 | TGCAGCGTTGGGGGGGGGAGCGGGGGACCCGAACAACCCTACGAGCAGTACTTC | CSVGGGSGGPEQPYEQYF
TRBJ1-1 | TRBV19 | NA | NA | TGTGCCAGTAGGGACAGCGCGGGGACTGAAGCTTTCTTT | CASRDSAGTEAFF
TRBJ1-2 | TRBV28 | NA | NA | TGTGCCAGCAGTCAGGGATACTATGGCTACACCTTC | CASSQGYYGYTF
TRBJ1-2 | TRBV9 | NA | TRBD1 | TGTGCCAGCAGCGATGGACAGGAAGGATACGACTATGGCTACACCTTC | CASSDGQEGYDYGYTF
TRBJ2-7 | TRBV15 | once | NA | TGTGCCACCAGCGGGGAAGGGGAGCAGTACTTC | CATSGEGEQYF
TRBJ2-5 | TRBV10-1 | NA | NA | TGCGCCAGCACCGACAGTATAGGAGAGACCCAGTACTTC | CASTDSIGETQYF
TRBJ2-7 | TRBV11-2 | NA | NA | TGTGCCAGCAGCTCCGGCCTGTTCGAGCAGTACTTC | CASSSGLFEQYF
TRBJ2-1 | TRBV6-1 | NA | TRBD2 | TGTGCCAGCAGTGAACCAACTAGCGGCTACAATGAGCAGTTCTTC | CASSEPTSGYNEQFF
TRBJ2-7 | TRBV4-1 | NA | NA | TGCGCCAGCGGCTTAGGGGGGGCCAGCTCCTACGAGCAGTACTTC | CASGLGGASSYEQYF
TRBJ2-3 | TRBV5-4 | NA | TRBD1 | TGTGCCAGCAGCTCCCTACAGGGGACAGATACGCAGTATTTT | CASSSLQGTDTQYF
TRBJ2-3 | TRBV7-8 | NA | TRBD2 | TGTGCCAGCAGCTTAGGAGCGGGAGAGGGAGATACGCAGTATTTT | CASSLGAGEGDTQYF
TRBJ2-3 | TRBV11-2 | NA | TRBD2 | TGTGCCAGCAGCTTAGAGGGAGGGAGCACAGATACGCAGTATTTT | CASSLEGGSTDTQYF
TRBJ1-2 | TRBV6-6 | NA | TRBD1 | TGTGCCAGTGGAACCGGGACAGCTTATGGCTACACCTTC | CASGTGTAYGYTF
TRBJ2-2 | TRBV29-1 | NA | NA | TGCAGCGTTGAGAGGAGCAGCGGGGAGCTGTTTTTT | CSVERSSGELFF
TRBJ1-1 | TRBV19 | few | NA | TGTGCCAGTTTCCCCGGAGGGCTGGGGACTGAAGCTTTCTTT | CASFPGGLGTEAFF
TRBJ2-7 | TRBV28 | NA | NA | TGTGCCAGCAGTTTTTCGCGGGACTACGAGCAGTACTTC | CASSFSRDYEQYF
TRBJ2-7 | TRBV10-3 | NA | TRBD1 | TGTGCCATCAGTGAGTCGGGGACAGCGTCCTACGAGCAGTACTTC | CAISESGTASYEQYF
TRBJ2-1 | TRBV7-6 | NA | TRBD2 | TGTGCCAGCAGCTTAGAGGTAGGGTCGGGACTAGCGAGCAATGAGCAGTTCTTC | CASSLEVGSGLASNEQFF
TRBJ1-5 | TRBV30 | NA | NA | TGTGCCTGGAGTGTCAAGGGGTCTCAGCCCCAGCATTTT | CAWSVKGSQPQHF
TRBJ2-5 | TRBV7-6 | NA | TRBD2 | TGTGCCAGCAGCCTCGGACTAGCGGGGGTTCAAGAGACCCAGTACTTC | CASSLGLAGVQETQYF
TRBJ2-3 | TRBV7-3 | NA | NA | TGTGCCAGCAGCTCCGATGGACGAACAGATACGCAGTATTTT | CASSSDGRTDTQYF
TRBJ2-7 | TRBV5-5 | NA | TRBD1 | TGTGCCAGCAGCTTTGGGACAGGGGGCATCGACGAGCAGTACTTC | CASSFGTGGIDEQYF
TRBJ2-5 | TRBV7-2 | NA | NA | TGTGCCAGCAGCTTGATTAAGCTGGGGTACCAAGAGACCCAGTACTTC | CASSLIKLGYQETQYF
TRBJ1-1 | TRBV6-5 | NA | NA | TGTGCCAGCAGTTACGGGGGATTAAACACTGAAGCTTTCTTT | CASSYGGLNTEAFF
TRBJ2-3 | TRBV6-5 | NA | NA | TGTGCCAGCATCCGGGGTAATACGCAGTATTTT | CASIRGNTQYF
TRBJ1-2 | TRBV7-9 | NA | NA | TGTGCCAGCAGCTTAACCTACAGAGACGCCGGCTATGGCTACACCTTC | CASSLTYRDAGYGYTF
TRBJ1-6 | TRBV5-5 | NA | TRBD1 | TGTGCCAGCAGCCTAGAGGGGACAGGGGGCTCACCCCTCCACTTT | CASSLEGTGGSPLHF
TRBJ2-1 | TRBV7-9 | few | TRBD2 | TGTGCCAGCAGCCCGTCCAGCGGGAGGGCCAAGAATGAGCAGTTCTTC | CASSPSSGRAKNEQFF
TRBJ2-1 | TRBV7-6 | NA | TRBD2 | TGTGCCAGCAGCTCCGGGGGGGGCGGTGAGCAGTTCTTC | CASSSGGGGEQFF
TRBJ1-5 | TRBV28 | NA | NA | TGTGCCAGCAGTTGGACAGTTAAGCTTAGCAATCAGCCCCAGCATTTT | CASSWTVKLSNQPQHF
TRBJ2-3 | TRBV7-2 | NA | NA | TGTGCCAGCAGCTTAGTTATGGGAGTGGAAGATACGCAGTATTTT | CASSLVMGVEDTQYF
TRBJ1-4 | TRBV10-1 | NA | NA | TGCGCCAGCGGGATTAATGAAAAACTGTTTTTT | CASGINEKLFF
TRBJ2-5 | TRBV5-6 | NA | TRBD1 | TGTGCCAGCAGCTACAGGGGGCTGGAGACCCAGTACTTC | CASSYRGLETQYF
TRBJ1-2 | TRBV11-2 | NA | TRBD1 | TGCGCCAGCAGCCAAGACAGGGGGGGGTATGGCTACACCTTC | CASSQDRGGYGYTF
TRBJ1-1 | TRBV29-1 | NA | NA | TGCAGCGTGGTCAGGAACACTGAAGCTTTCTTT | CSVVRNTEAFF
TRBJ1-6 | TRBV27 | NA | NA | TGTGCCAGCAGTCAGGACAGAAATTCACCCCTCCACTTT | CASSQDRNSPLHF
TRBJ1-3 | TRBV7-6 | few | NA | TGTGCCAGCAGCTCAGGCCAGGGTCTCTCTGGAAACACCATATATTTT | CASSSGQGLSGNTIYF
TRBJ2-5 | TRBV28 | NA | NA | TGTGCCAGCAGTGACCCCGGGACGGGTGGGGAGACCCAGTACTTC | CASSDPGTGGETQYF
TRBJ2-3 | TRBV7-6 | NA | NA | TGTGCCAGCAGCTCCCGGACCGGCACAGATACGCAGTATTTT | CASSSRTGTDTQYF
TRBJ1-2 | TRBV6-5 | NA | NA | TGTGCCAGCAGTTACTTCGGTGAGGGCTACACCTTC | CASSYFGEGYTF